This TCR beta chain came from a study of naive and memory T cell subsets. Study results and caveats: Between naive and memory subsets, TCR abundance power law exponents differed. Especially in CD8 cells, naive repertoires contained a few larger clonotypes, possibly CD45RA-re-expressing memory cells.

This clonotype was found many times. The antigen is unknown. The beta constant-region primer was an equimolar mix of two oligonucleotides covering TRBC1 and TRBC2. Four rounds of PCR amplified the ligated cDNA using nested alpha and beta constant-region primers plus SP2. TCRdb re-derived calls from the UMI-ligation and nested PCR reads in MiXCR, one entry per CDR3 protein. The table includes over 110,000 distinct CDR3 sequences, about 20% detected once. The clonotype was recovered from a human donor in good health. Sequencing was carried out using naive CD8+ T cells from blood.

The CDR3 bases are TGTGCCAGCAGTACCTCAGGGGATGAGCAGTTCTTC. Its translation: CASSTSGDEQFF. The chain employs TRBV28 and TRBJ2-1; weak D call: TRBD1 (6 bases). The germline gives CDR1 MDHEN, CDR2 SYDVKM. The CDR3 sequence is 12 residues long. V dropped 5 bases and J dropped 8 bases, with 10 bases sitting between them.